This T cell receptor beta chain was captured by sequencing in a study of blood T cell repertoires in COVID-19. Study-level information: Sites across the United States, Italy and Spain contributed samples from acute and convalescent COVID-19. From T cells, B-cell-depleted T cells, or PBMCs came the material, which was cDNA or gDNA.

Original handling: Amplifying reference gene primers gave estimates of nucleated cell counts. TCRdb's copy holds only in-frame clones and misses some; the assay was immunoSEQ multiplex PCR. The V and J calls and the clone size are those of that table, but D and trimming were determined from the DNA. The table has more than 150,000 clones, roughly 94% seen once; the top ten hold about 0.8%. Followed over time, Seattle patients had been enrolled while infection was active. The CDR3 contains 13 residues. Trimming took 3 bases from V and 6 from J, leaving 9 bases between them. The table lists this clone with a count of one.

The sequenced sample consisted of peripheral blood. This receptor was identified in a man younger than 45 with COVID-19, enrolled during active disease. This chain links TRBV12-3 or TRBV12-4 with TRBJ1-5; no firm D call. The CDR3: CASSLQLFQPQHF. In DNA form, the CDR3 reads TGTGCCAGCAGTTTGCAGTTATTTCAGCCCCAGCATTTT.